The T cell receptor (beta chain) under discussion was sequenced for a study of CD8 T cells in Susac syndrome. The V gene end was trimmed by 0 bases and the J gene end by 5 bases; junction bases not matched to a gene: 9. This CDR3 is built from 16 residues. Germline CDR1 KGHSH, CDR2 LQKENI. When the RNA was reverse transcribed, random hexamers were used with an input of about 0.45 to 1 ug. Across 54 Vbeta and 13 Jbeta, TCR beta CDR3 was amplified with immunoSEQ multiplex PCR. TCRdb recomputed calls from the immunoSEQ multiplex PCR reads with MiXCR, one row per CDR3 protein. This repertoire shows about 140,000 distinct CDR3 sequences, approximately 93% found once; its top ten account for roughly 0.27%.

V is TRBV18 and J is TRBJ2-5; 7 bases are a match to TRBD2. The receptor comes from a human donor in good health. Sequenced sample: CD8+ T cells from PBMCs. CDR3 in DNA: TGTGCCAGCTCACCACCAAGCGGGACTTCTTGGGAGACCCAGTACTTC. Amino acid sequence: CASSPPSGTSWETQYF.